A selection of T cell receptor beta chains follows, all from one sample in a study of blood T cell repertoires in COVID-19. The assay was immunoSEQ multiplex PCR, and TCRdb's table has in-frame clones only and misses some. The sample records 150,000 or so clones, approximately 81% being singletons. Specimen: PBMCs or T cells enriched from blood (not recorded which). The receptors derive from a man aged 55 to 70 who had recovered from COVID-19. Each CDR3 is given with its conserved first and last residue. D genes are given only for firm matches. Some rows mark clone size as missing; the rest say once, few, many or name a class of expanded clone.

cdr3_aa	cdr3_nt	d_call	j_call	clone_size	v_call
CASSYQTGAGAVTGELFF	TGTGCCAGCAGTTACCAGACGGGAGCGGGAGCGGTCACCGGGGAGCTGTTTTTT	TRBD2	TRBJ2-2	NA	TRBV6-2/TRBV6-3
CSVVSGSFTGELFF	TGCAGCGTTGTAAGCGGGAGCTTCACCGGGGAGCTGTTTTTT	TRBD2	TRBJ2-2	NA	TRBV29-1
CASSQGLAGAEQYF	TGCGCCAGCAGCCAGGGACTAGCGGGAGCCGAGCAGTACTTC	TRBD2	TRBJ2-7	NA	TRBV5-1
CATRTGTYGYTF	TGTGCCACTCGGACAGGGACCTATGGCTACACCTTC	TRBD1	TRBJ1-2	NA	TRBV10-3
CASSTGAGGIGEKLFF	TGTGCCAGTAGTACCGGCGCCGGGGGGATAGGCGAAAAACTGTTTTTT	NA	TRBJ1-4	NA	TRBV19
CASSRTGQQETQYF	TGCGCCAGCAGCCGTACGGGACAACAAGAGACCCAGTACTTC	NA	TRBJ2-5	NA	TRBV5-1
CASSLPGQGTEQYF	TGTGCCAGCAGTTTACCGGGACAGGGTACCGAGCAGTACTTC	TRBD1	TRBJ2-7	NA	TRBV28
CASSRLVRTGELFF	TGTGCCAGCAGTCGACTAGTGCGGACCGGGGAGCTGTTTTTT	NA	TRBJ2-2	NA	TRBV13
CASSQDPGSAGELFF	TGTGCCAGCAGCCAAGACCCAGGTTCGGCCGGGGAGCTGTTTTTT	NA	TRBJ2-2	NA	TRBV3-1/TRBV3-2
CASSLGQVAEQYF	TGTGCCAGCAGCCTAGGACAGGTTGCCGAGCAGTACTTC	TRBD1	TRBJ2-7	NA	TRBV7-8
CATSTRGRGETQYF	TGTGCCACCAGCACTCGCGGGAGAGGCGAGACCCAGTACTTC	TRBD2	TRBJ2-5	few	TRBV15
CASSLNRQGSGYYEQYF	TGTGCCAGCAGTTTAAACCGACAGGGGTCGGGTTACTACGAGCAGTACTTC	TRBD1	TRBJ2-7	few	TRBV28
CASSEALTGENSPLHF	TGTGCCAGCAGTGAAGCTCTGACAGGGGAGAATTCACCCCTCCACTTT	TRBD1	TRBJ1-6	NA	TRBV6-1
CASSLNPGTGKMNTEAFF	TGTGCCAGCAGCTTAAATCCCGGGACAGGGAAAATGAACACTGAAGCTTTCTTT	TRBD1	TRBJ1-1	NA	TRBV7-2
CASSLRVEQYF	TGTGCCAGCAGTTTAAGAGTCGAGCAGTACTTC	NA	TRBJ2-7	NA	TRBV28
CSVDLTGMNTEAFF	TGCAGCGTTGACCTGACAGGGATGAACACTGAAGCTTTCTTT	TRBD1	TRBJ1-1	once	TRBV29-1
CASSEWDRDFSPLHF	TGTGCCAGCAGTGAGTGGGACAGGGACTTTTCACCCCTCCACTTT	TRBD1	TRBJ1-6	NA	TRBV2
CASSPQVNRPEGGTF	TGCGCCAGCAGCCCCCAAGTTAACAGGCCTGAAGGTGGGACTTTC	NA	TRBJ2-6	NA	TRBV4-1
CASSVGQQTYEQYF	TGTGCCAGCAGCGTAGGGCAACAGACCTACGAGCAGTACTTC	NA	TRBJ2-7	NA	TRBV9
CASSPGTGVTTQPQHF	TGTGCCAGTAGTCCGGGGACAGGGGTCACTACCCAGCCCCAGCATTTT	TRBD1	TRBJ1-5	NA	TRBV19
CASNVGLAGGSEQFF	TGTGCCAGCAACGTGGGACTAGCGGGGGGGAGTGAGCAGTTCTTC	TRBD2	TRBJ2-1	NA	TRBV7-2
CASTPYSGDRNEQFF	TGTGCCAGTACCCCATATAGCGGGGATAGGAATGAGCAGTTCTTC	TRBD2	TRBJ2-1	NA	TRBV19
CASSQLAGGPYEQYF	TGTGCCAGCTCACAACTAGCGGGAGGGCCCTACGAGCAGTACTTC	TRBD2	TRBJ2-7	NA	TRBV18
CSVVGPPTSGVKSEQFF	TGCAGCGTTGTTGGACCCCCTACTAGCGGGGTTAAAAGTGAGCAGTTCTTC	TRBD2	TRBJ2-1	NA	TRBV29-1
CATGASGNTDTQYF	TGTGCCACTGGGGCTAGCGGTAACACAGATACGCAGTATTTT	TRBD2	TRBJ2-3	many	TRBV7-9
CASSSYGGRTETQYF	TGTGCCAGCAGCTCTTACGGTGGGCGAACAGAGACCCAGTACTTC	NA	TRBJ2-5	NA	TRBV7-7
CASSLGLAGATGTGELFF	TGTGCCAGCAGCTTAGGACTAGCGGGGGCTACTGGGACCGGGGAGCTGTTTTTT	TRBD2	TRBJ2-2	NA	TRBV5-4
CASSQDPGFNQPQHF	TGTGCCAGCAGCCAAGACCCCGGGTTCAATCAGCCCCAGCATTTT	NA	TRBJ1-5	NA	TRBV3-1/TRBV3-2
CASSLSGGGKGNEQFF	TGTGCCAGCAGTTTATCTGGCGGGGGGAAAGGCAATGAGCAGTTCTTC	TRBD2	TRBJ2-1	once	TRBV28
CASSLRRGGYNEQFF	TGTGCCAGCAGTTTGCGGCGGGGAGGATACAATGAGCAGTTCTTC	NA	TRBJ2-1	once	TRBV11-1
CASSTPRGNYGYTF	TGTGCCAGCAGTACCCCCAGGGGAAACTATGGCTACACCTTC	NA	TRBJ1-2	NA	TRBV28
CASSSRTGVYYGYTF	TGTGCCAGCAGCTCTCGGACAGGGGTGTACTATGGCTACACCTTC	TRBD1	TRBJ1-2	once	TRBV7-9
CASSQGLVFSGANVLTF	TGTGCCAGCAGCCAAGGACTCGTTTTCTCTGGGGCCAACGTCCTGACTTTC	NA	TRBJ2-6	NA	TRBV4-2
CASSSGGVGEKLFF	TGCGCCAGCAGCTCGGGCGGGGTGGGAGAAAAACTGTTTTTT	NA	TRBJ1-4	NA	TRBV5-1
CASSISGSYGYTF	TGTGCCAGTAGTATATCGGGATCCTATGGCTACACCTTC	NA	TRBJ1-2	NA	TRBV19
CASRGLAGWTQYF	TGTGCCAGCAGGGGACTAGCGGGATGGACCCAGTACTTC	TRBD2	TRBJ2-5	NA	TRBV28
CASSIGGATNEKLFF	TGTGCCAGTAGTATAGGAGGCGCAACTAATGAAAAACTGTTTTTT	NA	TRBJ1-4	NA	TRBV19
CASSSPRQAMNTEAFF	TGTGCCAGCAGTTCCCCCCGGCAGGCCATGAACACTGAAGCTTTCTTT	NA	TRBJ1-1	once	TRBV28
CASSSAYEQYF	TGTGCCAGCAGTTCAGCCTACGAGCAGTACTTC	NA	TRBJ2-7	NA	TRBV28
CASSLYGATNYGYTF	TGCGCCAGCAGCTTGTACGGTGCTACTAACTATGGCTACACCTTC	NA	TRBJ1-2	NA	TRBV5-1